This T cell receptor (beta chain) was identified during a study of T-cell reconstitution after alpha-beta-depleted transplantation in children. This CDR3 has 15 residues. V was cut by 5 bases and J by 0 bases, with 13 bases left in between. The library targeted TCRbeta and was prepared with unique molecular identifiers. MiXCR, applied by TCRdb to the PCR reads, yields one record per CDR3 protein. This sample has nearly 400,000 distinct CDR3 sequences, with 20% found just once. This TCR came from a human donor who donated a stem cell graft to a child with acute myeloid leukemia. The chain uses TRBV12-3 or TRBV12-4 and TRBJ1-1; a weak D match, TRBD1 (5 bases). The sample here was PBMCs from the stem cell graft donor, taken from the stem cell graft. In DNA, the CDR3 is TGTGCCAGCAGTCCTCGACAGACTCTGAACACTGAAGCTTTCTTT. Encoded protein: CASSPRQTLNTEAFF.